One sample yielded the 31 T cell receptor beta chains listed below, sequenced in a study of T cell repertoires in cytomegalovirus infection. TCRdb re-analysed the reads in MiXCR, keeping a single row per CDR3 protein. The sample records about 180,000 distinct CDR3 sequences, about a sixth being singletons. The sequencing input was CD8+ T cells from PBMCs. These receptors were taken from a human donor in good health (CMV status not recorded). Some clones in this sample may be carry-over from other donors' samples.

A note on this clonotype: A much larger clone is a single base away; this may be a read error. The chain couples TRBV7-9 to TRBJ2-3; no clear D gene. This CDR3 region has 15 residues. Per germline, CDR1 SEHNR and CDR2 FQNEAQ (reference sequence). V was shortened by 4 bases and J by 4 bases, with 15 bases between the two germline ends. The CDR3 region has the DNA TGTGCCAGCAGCTCAGCCGAGCGTGGCGCAGATACGCAGTATTTT. Its translation: CASSSAERGADTQYF.

The rearrangement uses TRBV6-6 and TRBJ1-1, with 7 nucleotides matching TRBD1. CDR3 length equals 16 residues. Germline V gives CDR1 MNHNY, CDR2 SVGAGI (reference sequence). The junction had 11 bases not matched to a gene; V was cut back by 2 bases and J by 5 bases. This CDR3 is CASSYGIGGRKTEAFF. The CDR3 coding sequence is TGTGCCAGCAGTTACGGGATAGGGGGCAGGAAGACTGAAGCTTTCTTT.

This clonotype showed up just a few times. The chain joins TRBV4-1 to TRBJ2-2, with D hard to call. Germline V CDR1 and CDR2: MGHRA, YSYEKL. This CDR3 is 12 amino acids long. V lost 1 base and J 6 bases, leaving 3 bases between the germline ends. For the CDR3, the DNA is TGCGCCAGCAGCCAAGTAGCCGGGGAGCTGTTTTTT. This sequence encodes CASSQVAGELFF.

At least ten counts were recorded for this clonotype. The rearrangement links TRBV4-3 to TRBJ1-1; the match to TRBD1 covers 7 bases. In germline, CDR1 is LGHNA, CDR2 YSLEER. J gave up 4 bases and V 3 bases, and 11 bases lay outside the gene matches. This CDR3 comprises 16 residues. DNA for the CDR3: TGCGCCAGCAGCCATGGGGTGCAGGGGGGGTTCACTGAAGCTTTCTTT. Translation gives CASSHGVQGGFTEAFF.

The chain recombines TRBV7-9 with TRBJ1-4; D remains unclear. The CDR3 runs 11 residues. CDR1 is SEHNR, CDR2 FQNEAQ, per germline (reference sequence). V lost 5 bases and J lost 8, with 6 bases in between. DNA of the CDR3: TGTGCCAGCAGCGCATTAGAAAAACTGTTTTTT. It codes for CASSALEKLFF.

This clonotype occurred a few times. CDR3 bases: TGTGCCAGCAGTCCCGGAGACGGAGCCAAAAACATTCAGTACTTC. Translated: CASSPGDGAKNIQYF. V gene TRBV12-3 or TRBV12-4 combines with J gene TRBJ2-4; D uncertain. V was trimmed by 5 bases and J by 0 bases, leaving 11 bases between them. This CDR3 has 15 amino acids.

J is TRBJ2-1 and V is TRBV6-1; D may correspond to TRBD1 or TRBD2 (5 bases each). Germline CDR1 MNHNS, CDR2 SASEGT. Trimming removed 5 bases from V and 4 bases from J, with 24 bases in between. CDR3 length equals 18 residues. The CDR3 sequence: CASSRRTQAALLYNEQFF. The CDR3 bases are TGTGCCAGCAGTAGGAGGACACAGGCGGCACTTCTTTACAATGAGCAGTTCTTC.

This chain connects TRBV7-9 to TRBJ2-7, with D perhaps given as TRBD1 or TRBD2 (5 bases each). V dropped 5 bases and J dropped 3 bases, with 17 bases sitting between them. Germline loops: CDR1 SEHNR, CDR2 FQNEAQ (reference sequence). There are 15 residues in the CDR3. CDR3 protein: CASSPQTGPGYEQYF. The CDR3 region has the DNA TGTGCCAGCAGCCCTCAGACGGGGCCAGGCTACGAGCAGTACTTC.

This clonotype was counted a few times. This chain uses TRBV4-1 with TRBJ2-5; 7 bases match TRBD2. J gave up 5 bases and V 4 bases, and 7 bases lay outside the gene matches. The CDR3 is made up of 14 amino acids. Germline assignment: CDR1 MGHRA and CDR2 YSYEKL. The CDR3 here is CASSLRTSKETQYF. The CDR3 DNA follows: TGCGCCAGCAGCCTGCGGACTAGTAAGGAGACCCAGTACTTC.

The chain carries TRBV6-1 and TRBJ1-2; D remains ambiguous. Germline V gene lookup returns CDR1 MNHNS and CDR2 SASEGT. The CDR3 runs to 14 residues. The V and J ends lost 0 bases and 4 bases respectively, with 9 bases between them. CDR3 residues: CASSEAEVPYGYTF. The CDR3 region has the DNA TGTGCCAGCAGTGAAGCGGAGGTACCCTATGGCTACACCTTC.

This clonotype occurred a few times. V and J are TRBV14 and TRBJ1-2; D is ambiguous. CDR1 and CDR2 from the germline V gene are SGHDN and FVKESK. CDR3 length: 15 residues. V was cut by 1 base and J by 0 bases, with 9 bases left in between. Here the CDR3 DNA reads TGTGCCAGCAGCCAAGTTCAGGCAGCTAACTATGGCTACACCTTC. As protein: CASSQVQAANYGYTF. Full variable domain (outside the CDR3, taken from reference TRBV14 and TRBJ1-2): EAGVTQFPSHSVIEKGQTVTLRCDPISGHDNLYWYRRVMGKEIKFLLHFVKESKQDESGMPNNRFLAERTGGTYSTLKVQPAELEDSGVYFCASSQVQAANYGYTFGSGTRLTVV.

The chain employs TRBV7-6 and TRBJ2-7; tentative D call: TRBD1 (5 bases). V dropped 1 base and J dropped 7 bases, with 20 bases sitting between them. Germline V CDR1 and CDR2: SGHVS, FNYEAQ. The CDR3 runs to 16 residues. CDR3 sequence reads: CASSLEIAARVGEQYF. CDR3 coding DNA: TGTGCCAGCAGCTTAGAAATCGCCGCCAGGGTGGGAGAGCAGTACTTC.

There are a few counts of this clonotype. V is TRBV4-1 and J is TRBJ1-1; D is uncertain. The germline gives CDR1 MGHRA, CDR2 YSYEKL. This CDR3 is 15 amino acids long. Trimming left V 1 base short and J 0 bases short, with 9 bases between. The CDR3, as DNA: TGCGCCAGCAGCCAAGGACGAGTAATGAACACTGAAGCTTTCTTT. Translating it yields CASSQGRVMNTEAFF.

V and J are TRBV19 and TRBJ2-6; D remains ambiguous. V was clipped by 0 bases and J by 0 bases, with 12 bases between them. Germline-derived CDR1 and CDR2 are LNHDA and SQIVND (reference sequence). This CDR3 spans 18 amino acids. The CDR3 sequence is CASSIDRRVSSGANVLTF. As DNA, the CDR3 is TGTGCCAGTAGTATAGATCGACGGGTTAGCTCTGGGGCCAACGTCCTGACTTTC.

The genes are TRBV7-9 and TRBJ2-7; a possible D gene is TRBD2 (6 bases). The CDR3 length is 12 residues. Germline CDR1 and CDR2: SEHNR and FQNEAQ (reference sequence). V was pared by 5 bases and J by 5 bases, with 10 bases between. CDR3 residues: CASSQTRDEQYF. The DNA for the CDR3 is TGTGCCAGCAGCCAGACTAGGGACGAGCAGTACTTC.

There are a few counts of this clonotype. This chain links TRBV6-5 with TRBJ2-5, with a possible D match to TRBD2 (5 bases). Looked up from germline, CDR1 is MNHEY and CDR2 is SVGAGI. The V end was cut by 6 bases, the J end by 0 bases, with 14 bases between. This CDR3 is built from 15 residues. The CDR3 loop reads CASSSGYSYQETQYF. DNA for the CDR3: TGTGCCAGCAGCTCGGGATATTCGTACCAAGAGACCCAGTACTTC.

This chain uses TRBV6-2 or TRBV6-3 with TRBJ1-6, with D possibly TRBD1 on 6 matching bases. CDR1 and CDR2 from the germline V gene are MNHEY and SVGEGT. There are 13 residues in the CDR3. Trimming left V 8 bases short and J 2 bases short, with 7 bases between. Written as DNA, the CDR3 is TGTGCCAGCTGGACAGCCTATAATTCACCCCTCCACTTT. This sequence encodes CASWTAYNSPLHF.

This clonotype was recorded a few times. V gene TRBV15 combines with J gene TRBJ1-5, with TRBD1 matching over 10 bases. The CDR3 is 17 residues long. Germline V gives CDR1 LNHNV, CDR2 YYDKDF (reference sequence). V shed 5 bases, J shed 0 bases, and the junction held 7 bases outside the gene matches. CDR3 region: CATSRDRGSYSNQPQHF. CDR3 sequence (DNA): TGTGCCACCAGCCGGGACAGGGGAAGTTATAGCAATCAGCCCCAGCATTTT.

Only a few counts were recorded for this clonotype. The chain combines TRBV7-9 with TRBJ2-7; D uncertain. The V end lost 4 bases, the J end lost 7 bases, and 17 bases lay between the germline ends. The germline V gene encodes CDR1 SEHNR and CDR2 FQNEAQ (reference sequence). This CDR3 is built from 14 residues. CDR3 sequence (DNA): TGTGCCAGCAGCTCGGACCGAGGTCTGAGAGAGCAGTACTTC. Protein sequence: CASSSDRGLREQYF.

This clonotype was detected only a few times. The chain uses TRBV7-6 and TRBJ2-7; D not certain. This CDR3 has 14 residues. Germline V gene lookup returns CDR1 SGHVS and CDR2 FNYEAQ. Trimming left V 5 bases short and J 5 bases short, with 16 bases between. As DNA, the CDR3 is TGTGCCAGCAGCCTCACCCCGGGCCGGGACGAGCAGTACTTC. It encodes CASSLTPGRDEQYF.

This clonotype was counted a few times. The rearrangement uses TRBV28 and TRBJ1-2, with 7 bases lining up with TRBD1. The V gene end was trimmed by 2 bases and the J gene end by 5 bases; junction bases not matched to a gene: 5. Germline V gives CDR1 MDHEN, CDR2 SYDVKM. The CDR3 runs to 14 residues. The CDR3 here is CASSLQGVVYGYTF. The CDR3 bases are TGTGCCAGCAGTTTACAGGGGGTTGTATATGGCTACACCTTC.

This clonotype was found many times. The J gene is TRBJ2-3, the V gene TRBV7-2; 14 nucleotides line up with TRBD2. The CDR3 loop spans 20 amino acids. Germline CDR1 SGHTA, CDR2 FQGNSA. The junction had 9 bases not matched to a gene; V was cut back by 1 base and J by 0 bases. The CDR3 DNA reads TGTGCCAGCAGCTTAGAGTTCGGACTAGCGGGGGGCCCCAGCACAGATACGCAGTATTTT. Protein product: CASSLEFGLAGGPSTDTQYF.

This chain connects TRBV28 to TRBJ1-5, with D possibly matching TRBD1 (5 bases). Germline V gives CDR1 MDHEN, CDR2 SYDVKM. The V and J ends lost 3 bases and 4 bases respectively, with 10 bases between them. The CDR3 length is 14 residues. This CDR3 reads CASSFDSLNQPQHF. The CDR3 DNA follows: TGTGCCAGCAGTTTCGACAGTCTAAATCAGCCCCAGCATTTT.

This clonotype was detected a few times. The chain recombines TRBV7-8 with TRBJ1-5; D uncertain. From germline, CDR1 is SGHVS and CDR2 FQNEAQ. Trimming took off 1 base at V and 4 bases at J, with 5 bases between the two ends. There are 13 residues in the CDR3. CDR3 residues: CASSLGKNQPQHF. The CDR3 DNA sequence: TGTGCCAGCAGCTTAGGCAAAAATCAGCCCCAGCATTTT.

This clonotype came up many times. V and J are TRBV7-9 and TRBJ2-1; 10 bases are a match to TRBD1. The J segment lost 2 bases and the V segment lost 5 bases, leaving 12 bases of the junction unmatched. The germline V gene encodes CDR1 SEHNR and CDR2 FQNEAQ (reference sequence). The CDR3 consists of 18 residues. The CDR3 reads CASSEIDRGQVTYNEQFF. The CDR3 coding sequence is TGTGCCAGCAGCGAGATTGACAGGGGGCAGGTTACCTACAATGAGCAGTTCTTC.

The V and J genes are TRBV28 and TRBJ1-5, with TRBD1 matching 7 bases. The CDR3 covers 14 residues. Germline V CDR1 and CDR2: MDHEN, SYDVKM. Germline trimming cut 4 bases from V and 3 bases from J; bases unmatched to any gene: 3. The CDR3 loop is CASSSTGTNQPQHF. The CDR3 DNA reads as TGTGCCAGCAGTTCGACAGGGACCAATCAGCCCCAGCATTTT.

The CDR3 nucleotides are TGTGCCAGCAGTATTAAGGGGACCACCGGGGAGCTGTTTTTT. It yields the protein CASSIKGTTGELFF. This sequence joins TRBV7-8 and TRBJ2-2; the D call may be TRBD1 or TRBD2 (5 bases each). CDR1 is SGHVS, CDR2 FQNEAQ, per germline. The CDR3 totals 14 residues. The V and J ends lost 6 bases and 4 bases respectively, with 12 bases between them.

V is TRBV10-3 and J is TRBJ2-7, with D possibly being TRBD2 (6 bases). Trimming stripped 6 bases from V and 4 bases from J, with 22 bases between. CDR3 size: 16 residues. From germline, CDR1 is ENHRY and CDR2 SYGVKD. CDR3 sequence reads: CAIRKPSGNSGYEQYF. CDR3 nucleotides: TGTGCCATCAGGAAACCATCCGGGAACAGCGGGTACGAGCAGTACTTC.

The chain links TRBV7-6 to TRBJ2-1, with 12 bases fitting TRBD2. This CDR3 region has 16 residues. V trimming: 1 base; J trimming: 10 bases; junction bases outside the gene matches: 8. Germline V gene data show CDR1 as SGHVS and CDR2 as FNYEAQ. CDR3 bases: TGTGCCAGCAGCTTAGAGGCTAGCGGGGGGGCACGGGAGCAGTTCTTC. As protein: CASSLEASGGAREQFF.

The rearrangement joins TRBV7-2 to TRBJ2-2, with 12 bases aligning to TRBD2. The CDR3 runs 15 residues. With V trimmed by 5 bases and J by 8 bases, 6 bases remained unmatched. Germline V gives CDR1 SGHTA, CDR2 FQGNSA. CDR3 residues: CASSPRTSGDGELFF. The CDR3 bases are TGTGCCAGCAGCCCCCGGACTAGCGGGGATGGGGAGCTGTTTTTT.

The sample holds a few counts of this clonotype. The chain uses TRBV6-2 or TRBV6-3 and TRBJ2-7; D not certain. The germline V and J ends were trimmed by 4 bases and 0 bases, with 13 bases remaining between them. CDR1 and CDR2 from the germline V gene are MNHEY and SVGEGT. The CDR3 covers 15 residues. As DNA, the CDR3 is TGTGCCAGCAGTTTACTTTCAGTGCCCTCCTACGAGCAGTACTTC. Translated: CASSLLSVPSYEQYF.